In its sample, the clone carrying this TCR beta chain was seen a few times. This entry comes from a study of T-cell reconstitution after alpha-beta-depleted transplantation in children. V shed 3 bases and J shed 2 bases, with 5 bases lying between them. The V gene's germline CDR1 is KGHDR and CDR2 SFDVKD. This CDR3 is 13 amino acids long. TCRbeta library construction was performed incorporating unique molecular identifiers. MiXCR, applied by TCRdb to the PCR reads, yields one record per CDR3 protein. The sample lists some 340,000 distinct CDR3 sequences; 10% to 13% were seen once. The receptor's source is a human donor who donated a stem cell graft to a child with acute lymphoblastic leukemia. Material: PBMCs from the stem cell graft donor, obtained from the stem cell graft. The V call is TRBV24-1, the J call TRBJ2-3; D is ambiguous. CDR3 in amino acids: CATSDDFTDTQYF. The CDR3 nucleotides are TGTGCCACCAGTGATGACTTCACAGATACGCAGTATTTT.